This T cell receptor beta chain is from a study of blood T cell repertoires in COVID-19. Study details: Material from acute and convalescent COVID-19 was sourced from the United States, Italy and Spain.

This clone has just one count. Authors' data handling: Researchers report that nucleated cell counts were estimated from reference gene primer amplification. The protocol was immunoSEQ multiplex PCR, while the TCRdb copy is restricted to in-frame clones and leaves out a portion. V, J and clone size were drawn from that table, and D and trimming were deduced from the DNA. Of under 400,000 clones listed, roughly 90% are singletons. Sequencing was carried out using peripheral blood. The sequence was obtained from a woman aged 30 to 39 with COVID-19, enrolled during active disease.

This chain's CDR3 is CASSLTGGTETQYF. The CDR3 DNA is TGTGCCAGCAGCTTAACAGGGGGAACAGAGACCCAGTACTTC. The chain uses TRBV7-2 and TRBJ2-5; 8 bases line up with TRBD1. V trimming: 2 bases; J trimming: 4 bases; junction bases outside the gene matches: 3. CDR1 is SGHTA and CDR2 is FQGNSA in the germline V gene. CDR3 length: 14 amino acids.